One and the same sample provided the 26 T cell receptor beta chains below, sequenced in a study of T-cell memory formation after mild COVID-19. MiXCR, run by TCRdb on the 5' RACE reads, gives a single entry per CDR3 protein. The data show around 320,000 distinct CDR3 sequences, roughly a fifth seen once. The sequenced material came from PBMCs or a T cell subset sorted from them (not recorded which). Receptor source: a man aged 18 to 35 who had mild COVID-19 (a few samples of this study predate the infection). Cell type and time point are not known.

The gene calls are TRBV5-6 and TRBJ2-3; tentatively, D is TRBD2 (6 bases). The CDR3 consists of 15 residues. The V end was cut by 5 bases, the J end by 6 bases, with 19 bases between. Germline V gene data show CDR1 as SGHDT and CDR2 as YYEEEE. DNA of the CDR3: TGTGCCAGCAGTCCCGGGACCCAACGGGGGGATACGCAGTATTTT. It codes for CASSPGTQRGDTQYF.

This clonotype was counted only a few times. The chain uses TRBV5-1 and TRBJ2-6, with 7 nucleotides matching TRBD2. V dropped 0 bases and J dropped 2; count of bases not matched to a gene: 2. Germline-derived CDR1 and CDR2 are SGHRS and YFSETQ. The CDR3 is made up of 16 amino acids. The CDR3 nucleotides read TGCGCCAGCAGCTTGGAGGCGGGGGCTGGGGCCAACGTCCTGACTTTC. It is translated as CASSLEAGAGANVLTF.

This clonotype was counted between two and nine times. CDR3 sequence: CASSPVSTGLSTDTQYF. The CDR3 nucleotides are TGTGCCAGCAGCCCCGTCTCGACAGGGTTAAGCACAGATACGCAGTATTTT. The rearrangement uses TRBV7-9 and TRBJ2-3; TRBD1 matches 7 bases. V gave up 5 bases and J gave up 0 bases; unmatched junction bases: 11. CDR1 is SEHNR and CDR2 is FQNEAQ in the germline V gene (reference sequence). The CDR3 length is 17 residues.

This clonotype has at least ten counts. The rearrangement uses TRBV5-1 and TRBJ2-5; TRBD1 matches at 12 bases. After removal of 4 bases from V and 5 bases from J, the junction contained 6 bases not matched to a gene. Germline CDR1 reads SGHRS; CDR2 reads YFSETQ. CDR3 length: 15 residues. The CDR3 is CASSLGQGAWETQYF. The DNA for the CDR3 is TGCGCCAGCAGCCTGGGACAGGGGGCATGGGAGACCCAGTACTTC. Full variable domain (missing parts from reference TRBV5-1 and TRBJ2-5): KAGVTQTPRYLIKTRGQQVTLSCSPISGHRSVSWYQQTPGQGLQFLFEYFSETQRNKGNFPGRFSGRQFSNSRSEMNVSTLELGDSALYLCASSLGQGAWETQYFGPGTRLLVL.

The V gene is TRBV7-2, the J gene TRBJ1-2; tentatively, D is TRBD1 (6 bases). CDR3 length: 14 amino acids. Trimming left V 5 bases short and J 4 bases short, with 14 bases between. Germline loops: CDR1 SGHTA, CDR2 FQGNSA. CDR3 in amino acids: CASSPQTGSYGYTF. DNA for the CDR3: TGTGCCAGCAGCCCCCAAACAGGGAGCTATGGCTACACCTTC. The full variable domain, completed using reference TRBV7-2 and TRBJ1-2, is GAGVSQSPSNKVTEKGKDVELRCDPISGHTALYWYRQSLGQGLEFLIYFQGNSAPDKSGLPSDRFSAERTGGSVSTLTIQRTQQEDSAVYLCASSPQTGSYGYTFGSGTRLTVV.

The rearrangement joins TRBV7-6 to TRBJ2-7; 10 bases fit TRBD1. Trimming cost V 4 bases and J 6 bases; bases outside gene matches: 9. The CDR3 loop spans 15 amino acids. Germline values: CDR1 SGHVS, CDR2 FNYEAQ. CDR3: CASSSWTGGGSEQYF. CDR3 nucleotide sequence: TGTGCCAGCAGCTCCTGGACAGGGGGAGGTAGCGAGCAGTACTTC.

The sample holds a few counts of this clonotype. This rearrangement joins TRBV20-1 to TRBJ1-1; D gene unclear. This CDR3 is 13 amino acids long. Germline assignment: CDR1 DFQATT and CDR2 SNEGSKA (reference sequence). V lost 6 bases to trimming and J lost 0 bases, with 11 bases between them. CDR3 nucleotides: TGCAGTGCCAGGTGGACGTTGAACACTGAAGCTTTCTTT. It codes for CSARWTLNTEAFF.

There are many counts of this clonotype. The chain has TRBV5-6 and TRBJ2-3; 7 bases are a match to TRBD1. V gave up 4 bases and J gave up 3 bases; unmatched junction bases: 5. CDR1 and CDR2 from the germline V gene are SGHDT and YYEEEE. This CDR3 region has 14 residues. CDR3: CASSRGTVTDTQYF. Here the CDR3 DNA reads TGTGCCAGCAGCCGTGGGACAGTTACAGATACGCAGTATTTT.

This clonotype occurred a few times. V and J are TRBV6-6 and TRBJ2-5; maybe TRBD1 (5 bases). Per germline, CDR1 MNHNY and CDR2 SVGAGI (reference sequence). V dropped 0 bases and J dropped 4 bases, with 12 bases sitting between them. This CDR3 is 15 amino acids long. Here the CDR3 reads CASSYSIGARETQYF. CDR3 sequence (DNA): TGTGCCAGCAGTTACTCGATAGGGGCTAGAGAGACCCAGTACTTC.

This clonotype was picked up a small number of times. The CDR3 region has the DNA TGCGCCAGCAGTGAGGGACTAGCGGGGACAGATACGCAGTATTTT. Protein product: CASSEGLAGTDTQYF. This rearrangement joins TRBV5-1 to TRBJ2-3, with 13 bases matching TRBD2. The CDR3 contains 15 residues. V lost 5 bases and J lost 3; bases outside the gene matches: 3. CDR1 SGHRS and CDR2 YFSETQ come from the germline V gene.

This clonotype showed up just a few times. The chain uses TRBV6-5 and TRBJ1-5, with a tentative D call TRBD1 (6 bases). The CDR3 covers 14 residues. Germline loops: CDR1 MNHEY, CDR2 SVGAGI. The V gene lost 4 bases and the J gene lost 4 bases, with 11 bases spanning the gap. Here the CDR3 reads CASSLGAPNQPQHF. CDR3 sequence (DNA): TGTGCCAGCAGTTTGGGGGCACCGAATCAGCCCCAGCATTTT.

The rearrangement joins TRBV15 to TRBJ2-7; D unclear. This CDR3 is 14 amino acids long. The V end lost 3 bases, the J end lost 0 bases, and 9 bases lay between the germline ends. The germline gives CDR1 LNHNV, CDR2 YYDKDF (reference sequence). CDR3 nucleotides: TGTGCCACCAGCAGGGGCGGTAGCTCCTACGAGCAGTACGTC. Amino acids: CATSRGGSSYEQYV.

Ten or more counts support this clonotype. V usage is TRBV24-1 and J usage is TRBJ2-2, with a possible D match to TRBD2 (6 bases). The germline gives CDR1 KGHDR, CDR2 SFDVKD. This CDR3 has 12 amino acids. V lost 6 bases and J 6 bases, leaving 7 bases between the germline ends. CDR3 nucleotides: TGTGCCACCAGTACGGGGGCCGGGGAGCTGTTTTTT. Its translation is CATSTGAGELFF.

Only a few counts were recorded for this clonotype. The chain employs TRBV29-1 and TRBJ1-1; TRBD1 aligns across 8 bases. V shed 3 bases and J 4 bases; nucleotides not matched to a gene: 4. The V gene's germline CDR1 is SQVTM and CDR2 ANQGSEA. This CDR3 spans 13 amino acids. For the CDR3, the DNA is TGCAGCGTTGAGCAGGGGGCGCGCACTGAAGCTTTCTTT. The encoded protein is CSVEQGARTEAFF. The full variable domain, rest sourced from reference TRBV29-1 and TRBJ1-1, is SAVISQKPSRDICQRGTSLTIQCQVDSQVTMMFWYRQQPGQSLTLIATANQGSEATYESGFVIDKFPISRPNLTFSTLTVSNMSPEDSSIYLCSVEQGARTEAFFGQGTRLTVV.

The CDR3 coding sequence is TGTGCCAGCAGTCTCCGACAGGGCGACGGTCAGCCCCAGCATTTT. Its translation is CASSLRQGDGQPQHF. V is TRBV12-3 or TRBV12-4 and J is TRBJ1-5, with 7 bases matching TRBD1. J gave up 6 bases and V 5 bases, and 10 bases lay outside the gene matches. The length of the CDR3 is 15 residues.

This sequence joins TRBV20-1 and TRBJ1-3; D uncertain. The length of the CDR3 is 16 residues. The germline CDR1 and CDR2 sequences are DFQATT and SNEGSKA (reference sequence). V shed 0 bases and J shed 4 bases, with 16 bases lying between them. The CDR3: CSAREGALSSGNTIYF. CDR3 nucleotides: TGCAGTGCTAGAGAAGGAGCTCTATCTTCCGGAAACACCATATATTTT.

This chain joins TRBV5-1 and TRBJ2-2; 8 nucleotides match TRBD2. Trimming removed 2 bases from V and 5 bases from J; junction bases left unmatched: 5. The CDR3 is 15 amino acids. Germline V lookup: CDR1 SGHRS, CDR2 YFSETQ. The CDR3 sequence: CASSFSGVRTGELFF. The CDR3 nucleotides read TGCGCCAGCAGCTTTAGCGGGGTTCGGACCGGGGAGCTGTTTTTT.

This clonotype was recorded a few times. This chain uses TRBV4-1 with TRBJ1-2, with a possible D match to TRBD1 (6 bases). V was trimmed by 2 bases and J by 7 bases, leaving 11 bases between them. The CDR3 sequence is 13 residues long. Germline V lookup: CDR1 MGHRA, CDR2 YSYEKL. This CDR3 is CASSQNRVTGYTF. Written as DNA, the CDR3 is TGCGCCAGCAGCCAAAACAGGGTTACTGGCTACACCTTC.

Written as DNA, the CDR3 is TGTGCCAGCAGTACCGGGTCCCTGTATGGCTACACCTTC. The encoded protein is CASSTGSLYGYTF. This chain uses TRBV6-6 with TRBJ1-2, with D unclear. The length of the CDR3 is 13 residues. Germline-derived CDR1 and CDR2 are MNHNY and SVGAGI (reference sequence). Between the trimmed V and J ends, which lost 5 bases and 5 bases, there was a span of 12 bases.

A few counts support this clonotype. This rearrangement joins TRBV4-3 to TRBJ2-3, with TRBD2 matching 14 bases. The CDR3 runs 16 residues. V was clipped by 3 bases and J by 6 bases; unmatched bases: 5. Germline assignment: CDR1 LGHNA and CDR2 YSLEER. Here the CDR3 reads CASSQAGLAGDDTQYF. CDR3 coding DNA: TGCGCCAGCAGCCAGGCGGGACTAGCGGGGGATGATACGCAGTATTTT.

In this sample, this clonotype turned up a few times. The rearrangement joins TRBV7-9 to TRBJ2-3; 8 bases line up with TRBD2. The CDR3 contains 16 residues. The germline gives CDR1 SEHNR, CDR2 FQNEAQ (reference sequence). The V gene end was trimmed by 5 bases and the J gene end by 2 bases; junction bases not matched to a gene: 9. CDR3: CASSDGAGEYTDTQYF. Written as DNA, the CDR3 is TGTGCCAGCAGCGACGGAGCGGGGGAATACACAGATACGCAGTATTTT.

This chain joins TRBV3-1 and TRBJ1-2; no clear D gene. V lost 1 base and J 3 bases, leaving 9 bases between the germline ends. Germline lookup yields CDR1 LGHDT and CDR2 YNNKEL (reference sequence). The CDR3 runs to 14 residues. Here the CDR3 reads CASSQGSRHYGYTF. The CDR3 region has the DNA TGTGCCAGCAGCCAAGGGAGCAGGCACTATGGCTACACCTTC.

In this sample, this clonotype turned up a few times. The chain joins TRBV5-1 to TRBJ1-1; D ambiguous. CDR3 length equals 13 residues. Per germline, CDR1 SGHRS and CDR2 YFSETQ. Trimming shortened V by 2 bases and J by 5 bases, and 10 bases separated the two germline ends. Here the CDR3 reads CASSLGLRTEAFF. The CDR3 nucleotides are TGCGCCAGCAGCTTAGGGTTAAGAACTGAAGCTTTCTTT.

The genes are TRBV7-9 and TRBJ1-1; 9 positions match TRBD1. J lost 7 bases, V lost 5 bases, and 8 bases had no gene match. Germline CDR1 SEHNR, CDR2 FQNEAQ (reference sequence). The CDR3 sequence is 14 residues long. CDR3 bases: TGTGCCAGCAGCCTAACAGGGGGCGAGGGTGAAGCTTTCTTT. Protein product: CASSLTGGEGEAFF.

This chain's CDR3 is CSADRQEKLFF. The CDR3 DNA is TGCAGTGCGGATCGCCAGGAAAAACTGTTTTTT. This chain connects TRBV20-1 to TRBJ1-4; D gene unclear. Between the trimmed V and J ends, which lost 6 bases and 8 bases, there was a span of 10 bases. This CDR3 is built from 11 residues. Germline V gene sequence: CDR1 DFQATT, CDR2 SNEGSKA (reference sequence).

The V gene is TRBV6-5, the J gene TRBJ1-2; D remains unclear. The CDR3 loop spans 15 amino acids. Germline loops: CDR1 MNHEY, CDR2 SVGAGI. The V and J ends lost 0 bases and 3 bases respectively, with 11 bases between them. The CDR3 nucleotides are TGTGCCAGCAGTTACTCGATTACCGGGGACTATGGCTACACCTTC. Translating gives CASSYSITGDYGYTF.